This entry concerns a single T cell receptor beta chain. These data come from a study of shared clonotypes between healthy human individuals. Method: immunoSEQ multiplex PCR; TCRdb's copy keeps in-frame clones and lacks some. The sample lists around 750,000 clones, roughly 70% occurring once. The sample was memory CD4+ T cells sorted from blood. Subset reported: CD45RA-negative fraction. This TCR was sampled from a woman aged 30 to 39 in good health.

CDR3 bases: TGTGCCAGCAGCTTATCCTGGGGGACTAGCGGGGTCACAGATACGCAGTATTTT. This encodes CASSLSWGTSGVTDTQYF. The chain is built from TRBV11-2 and TRBJ2-3, with 13 nucleotides matching TRBD2. This CDR3 is 18 amino acids long. V lost 2 bases, J lost 2 bases, and 7 bases stayed unmatched. CDR1 and CDR2 (germline): SGHAT, FQNNGV.